This T cell receptor (beta chain) was profiled in a study of CD8 T cells in ankylosing spondylitis. The CDR3 is 13 residues long. Trimming cost V 6 bases and J 1 base, with 9 bases left between them. TCRdb itself ran the 5' RACE reads through MiXCR, one entry per CDR3 protein. In the table there are about 160,000 distinct CDR3 sequences, approximately 16% of which are singletons. In this sample, this clonotype turned up many times. The chain recombines TRBV12-3 or TRBV12-4 with TRBJ1-1, with D unclear. This sequence was found in a male donor with ankylosing spondylitis or in good health (not recorded which). Material: blood, either unsorted or a sorted T cell fraction (not recorded which). The CDR3 nucleotides are TGTGCCAGCAGCGCGCCCACGAACACTGAAGCTTTCTTT. Translated: CASSAPTNTEAFF.